This is a list of T cell receptor beta chains from one sample in a study of Graves' ophthalmopathy and Graves' hyperthyroidism. TCRdb re-called the multiplex PCR reads through MiXCR, storing one row per CDR3 protein. The sample yields 900,000 to 1,200,000 distinct CDR3 sequences, less than 45% seen once. The sample taken for sequencing was peripheral blood or thyroid tissue (not recorded which). The receptor source for this set is an adult man with Graves' hyperthyroidism. The CDR3 runs from the conserved cysteine through the conserved F or W. A D gene is named only where the DNA matches it firmly. The size of a clone is reported for some rows only, either as once, few or many, or as a class for expanded clones.

D gene	V gene	clone size	J gene	CDR3 length	CDR3 protein	CDR3 DNA
.	TRBV29-1	.	TRBJ2-5	10	CSLGQETQYF	TGCAGCTTAGGGCAAGAGACCCAGTACTTC
.	TRBV20-1	.	TRBJ1-1	14	CSARVLGDETEAFF	TGCAGTGCCCGGGTGTTGGGGGATGAGACTGAAGCTTTCTTT
.	TRBV7-6	.	TRBJ2-7	13	CASSYREAGEQYF	TGTGCCAGCAGCTACAGGGAGGCAGGCGAGCAGTACTTC
.	TRBV7-8	.	TRBJ1-3	17	CASSQVDNLSSGNTIYF	TGTGCCAGCAGCCAAGTGGACAACCTGAGCTCTGGAAACACCATATATTTT
TRBD1	TRBV7-9	.	TRBJ1-5	13	CASQGQGGQPQHF	TGTGCCAGTCAAGGACAGGGGGGGCAGCCCCAGCATTTT
TRBD2	TRBV4-3	.	TRBJ2-5	15	CASSRALADQETQYF	TGCGCCAGCAGCCGCGCCCTAGCGGACCAAGAGACCCAGTACTTC
.	TRBV5-1	.	TRBJ1-2	16	CASSFRGQNLNYGYTF	TGCGCCAGCAGCTTTCGCGGTCAGAACCTTAACTATGGCTACACCTTC
.	TRBV7-9	few	TRBJ1-5	13	CASSGRDDQPQHF	TGTGCCAGCAGCGGCCGGGATGATCAGCCCCAGCATTTT
TRBD2	TRBV29-1	many	TRBJ2-7	15	CSVEGRGGTSYEQYF	TGCAGCGTTGAGGGTCGGGGGGGGACATCCTACGAGCAGTACTTC
.	TRBV5-1	.	TRBJ1-6	13	CASSGREDSPLHF	TGCGCCAGCAGCGGCAGGGAGGACTCACCCCTCCACTTT
.	TRBV5-5	few	TRBJ1-2	15	CASSLIVGRTYGYTF	TGTGCCAGCAGCTTGATTGTGGGACGGACTTATGGCTACACCTTC
TRBD1	TRBV5-1	.	TRBJ1-5	16	CASSSGTGGFEKPQHF	TGCGCCAGCAGCTCTGGGACAGGGGGCTTCGAGAAGCCCCAGCATTTT
.	TRBV30	.	TRBJ2-7	12	CAWSVGWDEQYF	TGTGCCTGGAGTGTAGGCTGGGACGAGCAGTACTTC
TRBD2	TRBV20-1	many	TRBJ2-7	17	CSASWNLAGASAYEQYF	TGCAGTGCTAGTTGGAACCTTGCGGGAGCTTCGGCCTACGAGCAGTACTTC
.	TRBV20-1	few	TRBJ1-4	15	CSASGPALTNEKLFF	.
.	TRBV7-9	once	TRBJ1-6	16	CASSLARDLYNSPLHF	TGTGCCAGCAGCTTAGCGAGGGATCTTTATAATTCACCCCTCCACTTT
.	TRBV2	.	TRBJ1-5	15	CACSARGQPDQPQHF	.
TRBD1	TRBV7-9	.	TRBJ1-5	16	CASSAGQGAGRQPQHF	TGTGCCAGCAGCGCGGGACAGGGGGCGGGAAGACAGCCCCAGCATTTT
.	TRBV2	.	TRBJ2-5	13	CASSDRDQETQYF	TGTGCCAGCAGTGATAGGGATCAAGAGACCCAGTACTTC
.	TRBV25-1	.	TRBJ2-1	13	CASSGGSYNEQFF	TGTGCCAGCAGTGGAGGTTCCTACAATGAGCAGTTCTTC
.	TRBV10-3	.	TRBJ1-1	16	CAISESVRDPYTEAFF	TGTGCCATCAGTGAGTCAGTTAGGGACCCCTACACTGAAGCTTTCTTT
.	TRBV9	many	TRBJ1-2	14	CASSVAAGTYGYTF	TGTGCCAGCAGCGTAGCGGCAGGGACATATGGCTACACCTTC